These 26 T cell receptor beta chains share one sample of origin, sequenced in a study of siplizumab effects on memory and regulatory T cells. TCRdb's table, derived via immunoSEQ multiplex PCR, lists solely in-frame clones and lacks some. The sample yields about 120,000 clones, about 93% seen once. Specimen: non-Treg CD4+ T cells sorted from blood. The receptors stem from a human donor in good health.

The chain combines TRBV20-1 with TRBJ2-5; no definite D call. Germline CDR1 DFQATT, CDR2 SNEGSKA (reference sequence). V lost 6 bases, J lost 5 bases, and 10 bases lay in between. The CDR3 extends over 11 amino acids. The CDR3 coding sequence is TGCAGTGCGAAAAAGCCTGAGACCCAGTACTTC. Its translation: CSAKKPETQYF.

This clone was counted only a few times. This chain joins TRBV18 and TRBJ2-7; 10 nucleotides match TRBD1. In germline, CDR1 is KGHSH, CDR2 LQKENI. This CDR3 is built from 15 residues. V lost 3 bases, J lost 0 bases, and 2 bases stayed unmatched. The CDR3 bases are TGTGCCAGCTCACCGGGACAGGGGACCTCCTACGAGCAGTACTTC. Translated, it gives CASSPGQGTSYEQYF.

The V gene is TRBV7-8, the J gene TRBJ2-1; D perhaps matches TRBD2 (5 bases). Trimming left V 3 bases short and J 0 bases short, with 12 bases between. Looked up from germline, CDR1 is SGHVS and CDR2 is FQNEAQ. The CDR3 has 16 amino acids. CDR3 sequence: CASSFVGGLSYNEQFF. In nucleotides, the CDR3 is TGTGCCAGCAGCTTTGTAGGAGGACTCTCCTACAATGAGCAGTTCTTC.

The chain is built from TRBV5-1 and TRBJ2-1; a possible D gene is TRBD1 (7 bases). The V and J ends lost 6 bases and 5 bases respectively, with 24 bases between them. Germline V lookup: CDR1 SGHRS, CDR2 YFSETQ. This CDR3 comprises 17 residues. The CDR3 sequence: CASTLGLGGQIHNEQFF. CDR3 in DNA: TGCGCCAGCACCCTTGGATTGGGGGGACAGATCCACAATGAGCAGTTCTTC.

The rearrangement joins TRBV11-2 to TRBJ2-5; TRBD2 aligns across 11 bases. The length of the CDR3 is 17 residues. Germline lookup yields CDR1 SGHAT and CDR2 FQNNGV. With 1 base clipped from V and 5 bases from J, the junction kept 9 bases outside the gene matches. CDR3 protein: CASSLGVSGGALETQYF. CDR3 bases: TGTGCCAGCAGCTTAGGGGTTAGCGGGGGGGCCTTGGAGACCCAGTACTTC.

The rearrangement uses TRBV18 and TRBJ2-1; D uncertain. This CDR3 is 15 amino acids long. Trimming took 1 base from V and 1 from J, leaving 8 bases between them. Germline V gives CDR1 KGHSH, CDR2 LQKENI. This chain's CDR3 is CASSPQAKSYNEQFF. DNA of the CDR3: TGTGCCAGCTCACCACAAGCTAAATCCTACAATGAGCAGTTCTTC.

The chain couples TRBV19 to TRBJ2-3; TRBD2 aligns across 12 bases. This CDR3 has 17 amino acids. The germline gives CDR1 LNHDA, CDR2 SQIVND (reference sequence). V was clipped by 5 bases and J by 0 bases; unmatched bases: 6. CDR3 residues: CASSWAGLAGSTDTQYF. CDR3 DNA: TGTGCCAGTAGTTGGGCTGGACTAGCGGGGAGCACAGATACGCAGTATTTT.

J is TRBJ2-5 and V is TRBV28, with D unclear. V was shortened by 5 bases and J by 5 bases, with 9 bases between the two germline ends. Germline V gives CDR1 MDHEN, CDR2 SYDVKM. CDR3 size: 12 residues. The CDR3 here is CASSIIGETQYF. The CDR3 coding sequence is TGTGCCAGCAGTATCATTGGCGAGACCCAGTACTTC.

The V call is TRBV6-4, the J call TRBJ2-5, with D possibly being TRBD2 (5 bases). The germline V gene encodes CDR1 MRHNA and CDR2 SNTAGT. The germline V and J ends were trimmed by 6 bases and 5 bases, with 19 bases remaining between them. This CDR3 is built from 15 residues. The CDR3, as DNA: TGTGCCAGCAGGGGCGGAGCGGCGTTACGGGAGACCCAGTACTTC. Protein sequence: CASRGGAALRETQYF.

V is TRBV6-4 and J is TRBJ2-7; D is unresolved. Germline values: CDR1 MRHNA, CDR2 SNTAGT. V lost 7 bases to trimming and J lost 3 bases, with 10 bases between them. The CDR3 consists of 12 residues. For the CDR3, the DNA is TGTGCCAGCAATGCCAGCGTCTACGAGCAGTACTTC. Its translation is CASNASVYEQYF.

V is TRBV6-1 and J is TRBJ1-2; 10 bases agree with TRBD1. From germline, CDR1 is MNHNS and CDR2 SASEGT. The length of the CDR3 is 14 residues. Trimming cost V 4 bases and J 7 bases; bases outside gene matches: 6. The CDR3 sequence is CASSGRQGAGGYTF. The CDR3 nucleotides read TGTGCCAGCAGTGGCCGACAGGGGGCGGGTGGCTACACCTTC.

The genes are TRBV6-6 and TRBJ1-2; 8 bases are a match to TRBD1. Germline-derived CDR1 and CDR2 are MNHNY and SVGAGI (reference sequence). After removal of 6 bases from V and 4 bases from J, the junction contained 4 bases not matched to a gene. The CDR3 length is 13 residues. The CDR3 here is CASRLTGGYGYTF. The CDR3 DNA is TGTGCCAGCAGACTCACAGGGGGCTATGGCTACACCTTC.

The sample holds one count of this clone. The rearrangement joins TRBV7-9 to TRBJ1-1; D uncertain. In germline, CDR1 is SEHNR, CDR2 FQNEAQ (reference sequence). The CDR3 is made up of 13 amino acids. The V gene lost 4 bases and the J gene lost 1 base, with 7 bases spanning the gap. CDR3 nucleotide sequence: TGTGCCAGCAGCTCCGGGGAGAACACTGAAGCTTTCTTT. This sequence encodes CASSSGENTEAFF.

The chain is built from TRBV29-1 and TRBJ1-2; perhaps TRBD1 as D (5 bases). The germline gives CDR1 SQVTM, CDR2 ANQGSEA. This CDR3 has 17 amino acids. Trimming stripped 6 bases from V and 4 bases from J, with 27 bases between. CDR3 protein: CSVRTRPLKGMLYGYTF. The CDR3 bases are TGCAGCGTCCGGACACGACCCTTGAAGGGCATGCTCTATGGCTACACCTTC.

The V and J genes are TRBV9 and TRBJ2-3; weak D call: TRBD2 (6 bases). CDR1 is SGDLS and CDR2 is YYNGEE in the germline V gene. The germline V and J ends were trimmed by 2 bases and 2 bases, with 9 bases remaining between them. The CDR3 spans 14 residues. CDR3 coding DNA: TGTGCCAGCAGCGTGGCGGGGTCCACAGATACGCAGTATTTT. Its translation: CASSVAGSTDTQYF.

This sequence joins TRBV5-1 and TRBJ2-7; 7 bases match TRBD1. Germline-derived CDR1 and CDR2 are SGHRS and YFSETQ. Trimming removed 1 base from V and 2 bases from J; junction bases left unmatched: 0. The CDR3 has 13 amino acids. The DNA for the CDR3 is TGCGCCAGCAGCTTGACAGGGGCCTACGAGCAGTACTTC. It is translated as CASSLTGAYEQYF.

The CDR3 here is CASSQDESSYNSPLHF. DNA for the CDR3: TGCGCCAGCAGCCAAGATGAAAGCTCCTATAATTCACCCCTCCACTTT. This chain connects TRBV4-1 to TRBJ1-6; D remains unclear. The CDR3 is made up of 16 amino acids. CDR1 is MGHRA and CDR2 is YSYEKL in the germline V gene. V was pared by 0 bases and J by 0 bases, with 6 bases between.

The chain links TRBV7-2 to TRBJ2-2; D gene unclear. Germline lookup yields CDR1 SGHTA and CDR2 FQGNSA. The CDR3 runs to 16 residues. V lost 3 bases, J lost 7 bases, and 18 bases lay in between. The CDR3, as DNA: TGTGCCAGCAGCTTTCAATTTGGGGTGGGGATCGGGGAGCTGTTTTTT. This translates into CASSFQFGVGIGELFF.

J is TRBJ2-6 and V is TRBV19, with 7 bases matching TRBD1. CDR3 length equals 15 residues. Trimming at V came to 10 bases and at J to 2 bases, leaving 8 bases not matched to a gene. CDR1 is LNHDA and CDR2 is SQIVND in the germline V gene (reference sequence). CDR3 nucleotide sequence: TGTGCCACCGGAAGAGGGGGCGCTGGGGCCAACGTCCTGACTTTC. Amino acids: CATGRGGAGANVLTF.

The chain combines TRBV18 with TRBJ1-2; 12 nucleotides align to TRBD1. Trimming removed 3 bases from V and 4 bases from J; junction bases left unmatched: 9. The CDR3 runs 17 residues. Germline CDR1 KGHSH, CDR2 LQKENI. Here the CDR3 DNA reads TGTGCCAGCTCACCCCCGGGACAGGGGGCGGTGGGCTATGGCTACACCTTC. Translating it yields CASSPPGQGAVGYGYTF.

V and J are TRBV4-1 and TRBJ1-3; unclear D gene. The germline V gene encodes CDR1 MGHRA and CDR2 YSYEKL. CDR3 length: 16 amino acids. V shed 2 bases and J shed 0 bases, with 11 bases lying between them. Written as DNA, the CDR3 is TGCGCCAGCAGCCAATACCCACTGAGCTCTGGAAACACCATATATTTT. Protein product: CASSQYPLSSGNTIYF.

The chain has TRBV11-2 and TRBJ1-2; D gene uncertain. Trimming cost V 4 bases and J 5 bases, with 17 bases left between them. CDR3 size: 15 residues. Germline loops: CDR1 SGHAT, CDR2 FQNNGV. CDR3 residues: CASSSIGPGPYGYTF. In DNA form, the CDR3 reads TGTGCCAGCAGCTCGATCGGACCCGGACCGTATGGCTACACCTTC.

The chain is built from TRBV6-4 and TRBJ2-1; 12 nucleotides agree with TRBD2. This CDR3 contains 16 residues. Looked up from germline, CDR1 is MRHNA and CDR2 is SNTAGT. The V and J ends lost 6 bases and 10 bases, in that order; junction bases with no gene match: 13. For the CDR3, the DNA is TGTGCCAGCAGCGCAGCTTCTAGCGGGGGGGTTTTGGAGCAGTTCTTC. It yields the protein CASSAASSGGVLEQFF.

V is TRBV30 and J is TRBJ1-3, with D possibly TRBD1 on 5 matching bases. The CDR3 length is 15 residues. Germline V CDR1 and CDR2: GTSNPN, SVGIG (reference sequence). The V gene lost 0 bases and the J gene lost 5 bases, with 14 bases spanning the gap. The CDR3 loop reads CAWSVQGEVRNTIYF. CDR3 DNA sequence: TGTGCCTGGAGTGTACAAGGGGAAGTTCGAAACACCATATATTTT.

The J gene is TRBJ1-1, the V gene TRBV27; D is unresolved. The V end was cut by 5 bases, the J end by 1 base, with 17 bases between. Germline CDR1 is MNHEY and CDR2 is SMNVEV (reference sequence). The length of the CDR3 is 16 residues. The DNA for the CDR3 is TGTGCCAGCAGTGCCCCTCCCCCGACAACGAACACTGAAGCTTTCTTT. Translated, it gives CASSAPPPTTNTEAFF.

V gene TRBV28 combines with J gene TRBJ1-2; D uncertain. This CDR3 region has 11 residues. Trimming took off 6 bases at V and 7 bases at J, with 9 bases between the two ends. Germline CDR1 and CDR2: MDHEN and SYDVKM. CDR3 region: CASSGGAGYTF. The CDR3 DNA follows: TGTGCCAGCAGCGGAGGTGCTGGCTACACCTTC.